This T cell receptor (beta chain) was obtained from a study of blood T cell repertoires in COVID-19. For the study at large: The study drew acute and convalescent COVID-19 samples from the United States, Italy and Spain. T cells, B-cell-depleted T cells, or PBMCs provided the cDNA or gDNA that served as material.

Some clones are missing from TCRdb's copy, which holds only in-frame ones; the method was immunoSEQ multiplex PCR. The repertoire includes some 530,000 clones, approximately 83% of them detected once, and 3% to 3.5% sits in the top ten. Trimming took 0 bases from V and 1 from J, leaving 8 bases between them. This CDR3 spans 15 amino acids. Germline assignment: CDR1 SGHRS and CDR2 YFSETQ. The chain is built from TRBV5-1 and TRBJ1-3, with D unresolved. The sequence derives from a human donor in a cohort sampled during active COVID-19. The sample comprised peripheral blood. CDR3 protein: CASSLDGESGNTIYF. CDR3 sequence (DNA): TGCGCCAGCAGCTTGGACGGGGAGTCTGGAAACACCATATATTTT.